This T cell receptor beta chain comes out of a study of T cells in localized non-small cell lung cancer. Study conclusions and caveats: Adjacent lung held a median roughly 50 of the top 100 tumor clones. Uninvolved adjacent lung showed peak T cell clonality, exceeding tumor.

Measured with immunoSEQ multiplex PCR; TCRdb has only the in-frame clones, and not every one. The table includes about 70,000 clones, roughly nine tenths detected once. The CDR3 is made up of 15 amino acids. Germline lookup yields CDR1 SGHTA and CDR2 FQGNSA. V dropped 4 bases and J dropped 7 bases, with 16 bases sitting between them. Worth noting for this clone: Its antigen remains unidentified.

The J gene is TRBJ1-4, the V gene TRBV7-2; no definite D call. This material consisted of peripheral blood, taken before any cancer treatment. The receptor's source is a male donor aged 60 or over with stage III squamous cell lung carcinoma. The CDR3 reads CASSSLATEAEKLFF. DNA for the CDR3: TGTGCCAGCAGCTCTTTGGCCACAGAGGCTGAAAAACTGTTTTTT.